Sequencing of this T cell receptor (beta chain) was carried out in a study of post-analysis software for immune sequencing data. Overall study: Courses of disease covered relapsing-remitting, secondary progressive and progressive-relapsing multiple sclerosis.

Whole-study results and caveats: Versus controls, multiple sclerosis patients showed significantly lower diversity (normalized Chao1). When patients were compared with controls, a handful of TRBV segments were more frequent, TRBV5-6, TRBV5-1 and TRBV20-1 among them.

With 1 base removed from V and 6 bases from J, the gap between germline ends came to 15 bases. The CDR3 is 14 residues long. CDR1 DFQATT and CDR2 SNEGSKA come from the germline V gene (reference sequence). Concerning this clonotype itself: Its antigen is currently unknown. Given the absence of the conserved phenylalanine or tryptophan at the CDR3 end, a read error is likely.

Prepared TCR beta cDNA libraries contained unique molecular identifiers. Out of roughly 0.95 to 10 million T cells, about 500,000 cDNA molecules were generated. In TCRdb, the PCR reads were re-called with MiXCR into one record per CDR3 protein. This table holds about 260,000 distinct CDR3 sequences, 36% found once. J is TRBJ1-1 and V is TRBV20-1, with D perhaps TRBD1 (6 bases). This TCR was recovered from a girl aged 10 to 17 with multiple sclerosis. Sequenced: blood. The CDR3 coding sequence is TGCAGTGCTAGAGTGCCCTACAGGGCAGCTGAAGCTTTCCTT. Its protein is CSARVPYRAAEAFL.